This TCR beta chain was observed in a study of blood T cell repertoires in COVID-19. Study-wide context: Sample material is recorded as cDNA or gDNA derived from T cells, B-cell-depleted T cells, or PBMCs.

Original analysis: Cell counts per sample came from amplifying reference gene primers. Assay: immunoSEQ multiplex PCR; the TCRdb copy retains only in-frame clones and omits some. V, J and clone size were drawn from that table, and D and trimming were deduced from the DNA. The sample contains 150,000 or so clones, approximately 81% of which appear only once. The CDR3 spans 13 residues. The V gene's germline CDR1 is KGHSH and CDR2 LQKENI. Trimming took 3 bases from V and 4 from J, leaving 9 bases between them. Ages ranged from about 18 to 89 years, with residence in 24 US areas. This clone has just one count.

The receptor comes from a man aged 60 to 69 who had recovered from COVID-19. The chain uses TRBV18 and TRBJ1-2; D gene uncertain. Sequenced material: PBMCs or T cells enriched from blood (not recorded which). CDR3 region: CASSPYSTYGYTF. CDR3 DNA: TGTGCCAGCTCACCGTACAGCACCTATGGCTACACCTTC. Full variable domain (rest looked up from reference TRBV18 and TRBJ1-2): NAGVMQNPRHLVRRRGQEARLRCSPMKGHSHVYWYRQLPEEGLKFMVYLQKENIIDESGMPKERFSAEFPKEGPSILRIQQVVRGDSAAYFCASSPYSTYGYTFGSGTRLTVV.